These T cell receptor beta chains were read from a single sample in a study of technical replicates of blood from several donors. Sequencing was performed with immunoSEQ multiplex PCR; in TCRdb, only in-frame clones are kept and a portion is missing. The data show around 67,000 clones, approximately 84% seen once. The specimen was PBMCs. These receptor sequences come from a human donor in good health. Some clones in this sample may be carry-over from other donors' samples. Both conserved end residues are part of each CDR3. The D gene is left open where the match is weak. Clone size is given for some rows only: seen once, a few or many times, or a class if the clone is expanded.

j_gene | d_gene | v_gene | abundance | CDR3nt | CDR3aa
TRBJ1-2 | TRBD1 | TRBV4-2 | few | TGTGCCAGCAGCCAAGTACCGGTCCAGGGGGAGTGGGGCTACACCTTC | CASSQVPVQGEWGYTF
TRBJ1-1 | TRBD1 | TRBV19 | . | TGTGCCACCTCGGGACAGACGAACACTGAAGCTTTCTTT | CATSGQTNTEAFF
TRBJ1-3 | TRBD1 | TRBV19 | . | TGTGCCAGTAGTTCGGCCGGGACAGGTGGAAACACCATATATTTT | CASSSAGTGGNTIYF
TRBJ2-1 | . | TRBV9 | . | TGTGCCAGCAGTCAAGGCGGTAGCTCCTACAATGAGCAGTTCTTC | CASSQGGSSYNEQFF
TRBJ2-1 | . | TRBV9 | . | TGTGCCAGCAGCGTTAGGCTAGATTGGGATGAGCAGTTCTTC | CASSVRLDWDEQFF
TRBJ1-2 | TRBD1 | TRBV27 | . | TGTGCCAGCAGTTTTGCGACAGGGGGAATCTATGGCTACACCTTC | CASSFATGGIYGYTF
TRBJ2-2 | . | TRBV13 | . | TGTGCCAGCAGCTTATCACAGAGAAACGGGGAGCTGTTTTTT | CASSLSQRNGELFF
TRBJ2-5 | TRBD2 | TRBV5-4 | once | TGTGCCAGCAGCTCTAGCGGGGGGGTCGCAGAGACCCAGTACTTC | CASSSSGGVAETQYF
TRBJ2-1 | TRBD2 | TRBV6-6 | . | TGTGCCAGCAGTGCCGGGACTAGCGGGAACAATGAGCAGTTCTTC | CASSAGTSGNNEQFF
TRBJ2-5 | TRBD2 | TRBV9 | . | TGTGCCAGCAGCGTAGAGGCTAGCGGGGGTGGGACCCAGTACTTC | CASSVEASGGGTQYF
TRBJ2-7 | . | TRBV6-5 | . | TGTGCCAGCAGTTACCGAAGCGGAAACTACGAGCAGTACTTC | CASSYRSGNYEQYF
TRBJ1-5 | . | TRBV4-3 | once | TGCGCCAGCAGCCAAGAAAGGGGGTTGGATCAGCCCCAGCATTTT | CASSQERGLDQPQHF
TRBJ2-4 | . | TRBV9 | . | TGTGCCAGCAGCGTAGGTCCCGGGGTGAGGAACATTCAGTACTTC | CASSVGPGVRNIQYF
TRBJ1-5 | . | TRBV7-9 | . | TGTGCCAGCAGCTTAGCCGGGACTGTTCAGCCCCAGCATTTT | CASSLAGTVQPQHF
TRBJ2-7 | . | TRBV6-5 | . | TGTGCCAGCAGTCAAGACACCTCCTACGAGCAGTACTTC | CASSQDTSYEQYF
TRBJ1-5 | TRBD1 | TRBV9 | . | TGTGCCAGCAGCGTCGGGACAGGGGGACCCAATCAGCCCCAGCATTTT | CASSVGTGGPNQPQHF
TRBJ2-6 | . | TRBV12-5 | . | TGTGCTAGTGGTACGGCAGGGTCTGGGGCCAACGTCCTGACTTTC | CASGTAGSGANVLTF
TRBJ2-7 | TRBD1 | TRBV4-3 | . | TGCGCCAGCAGCCAAGATCGATGGACAGGGTTCTACGAGCAGTACTTC | CASSQDRWTGFYEQYF
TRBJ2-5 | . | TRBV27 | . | TGTGCCAGCAAGAGACACCACCAAGAGACCCAGTACTTC | CASKRHHQETQYF
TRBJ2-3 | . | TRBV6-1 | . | TGTGCCAGCAGTGAAGCCATGGGGGCCCCTAGAGGGGATACGCAGTATTTT | CASSEAMGAPRGDTQYF
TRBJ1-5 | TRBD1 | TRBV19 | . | TGTGCCAGTAGTCCAGGGGACAGGGGATCGTTACAGCCCCAGCATTTT | CASSPGDRGSLQPQHF
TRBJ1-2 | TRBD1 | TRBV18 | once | TGTGCCAGCTCGAAGGCAGACAGGGGGGCCTATGGCTACACCTTC | CASSKADRGAYGYTF
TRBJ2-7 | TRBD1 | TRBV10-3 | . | TGTGCCATCAGCCGGACAGGGTACGAGCAGTACTTC | CAISRTGYEQYF
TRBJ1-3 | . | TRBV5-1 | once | TGCGCCAGCAGCTTGTCGGCGGCTCTCTCTGGAAACACCATATATTTT | CASSLSAALSGNTIYF
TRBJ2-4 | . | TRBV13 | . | TGTGCCAGCAGCGAGTCAGGGGTGGGTAAAAACATTCAGTACTTC | CASSESGVGKNIQYF
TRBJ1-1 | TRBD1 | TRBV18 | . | TGTGCCAGCTCACCCCGACAGGGAACCTATGAAGCTTTCTTT | CASSPRQGTYEAFF
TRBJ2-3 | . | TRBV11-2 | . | TGTGCCAGCGCTTACACAACAGGGAGCACAGATACGCAGTATTTT | CASAYTTGSTDTQYF
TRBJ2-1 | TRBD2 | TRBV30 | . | TGTGCCCGGGCGGCTAGCGGGGCGGGTGAGCAGTTCTTC | CARAASGAGEQFF
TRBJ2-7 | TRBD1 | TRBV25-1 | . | TGTGCCAGCAGTGAAGGAACCGGGACAGGGTGGTACGAGCAGTACTTC | CASSEGTGTGWYEQYF
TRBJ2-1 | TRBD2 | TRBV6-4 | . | TGTGCCAGCAGTGACTCGGCTAGCGGGGACCACAATGAGCAGTTCTTC | CASSDSASGDHNEQFF
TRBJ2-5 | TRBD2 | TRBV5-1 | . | TGCGCCAGCAGCTTGGGCGGGGGGCGACGGACCCAGTACTTC | CASSLGGGRRTQYF
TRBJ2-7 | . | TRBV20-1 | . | TGCAGTGCTATCCAGGGAAAAGAGCAGTACTTC | CSAIQGKEQYF
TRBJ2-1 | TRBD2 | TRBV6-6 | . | TGTGCCAGCAGTTTAGCGGGAAATAACAATGAGCAGTTCTTC | CASSLAGNNNEQFF
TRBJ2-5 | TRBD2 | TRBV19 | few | TGTGCCAGTAGTATAGGGTCGGGGGGGCGGGAGACCCAGTACTTC | CASSIGSGGRETQYF
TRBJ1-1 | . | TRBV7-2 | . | TGTGCCAGCAGCTTAGAGGGGGTAGCTTTCTTT | CASSLEGVAFF
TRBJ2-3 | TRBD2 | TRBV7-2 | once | TGTGCCAGCAGCCGATCGCGGGGGGAAGATACGCAGTATTTT | CASSRSRGEDTQYF
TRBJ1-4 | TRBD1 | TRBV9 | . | TGTGCCAGCAGCCCCTCCTGGACAGGGCGGTATGAAAAACTGTTTTTT | CASSPSWTGRYEKLFF
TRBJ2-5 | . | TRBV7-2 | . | TGTGCCAGCAGCTTAGTCTGGGGAGTTTTAGAGACCCAGTACTTC | CASSLVWGVLETQYF
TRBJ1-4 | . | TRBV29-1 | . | TGCAGCGCTCAGGGAAATAATGAAAAACTGTTTTTT | CSAQGNNEKLFF
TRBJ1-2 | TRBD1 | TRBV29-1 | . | TGCAGCGTTGAAGGAGACAGGGTAGGTGGCTACACCTTC | CSVEGDRVGGYTF
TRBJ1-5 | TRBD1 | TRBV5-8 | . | TGTGCCAGCAGCCACAGGGGGATGAATCAGCCCCAGCATTTT | CASSHRGMNQPQHF
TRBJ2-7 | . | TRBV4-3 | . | TGCGCCAGCAGCCAAGATAGGCGCAGCCTAGGGCAGTACTTC | CASSQDRRSLGQYF
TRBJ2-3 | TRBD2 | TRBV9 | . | TGTGCCAGCAGCACTCGAGCGGGGGGGGGTATGGATACGCAGTATTTT | CASSTRAGGGMDTQYF
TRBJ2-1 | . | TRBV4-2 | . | TGTGCCAGCAGCCAAGGGAGGGAGCAGTTCTTC | CASSQGREQFF
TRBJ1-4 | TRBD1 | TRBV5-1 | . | TGCGCCAGCAGCTCGAAGAGTCCCGGGACAGGGTCGGGCGAAAAACTGTTTTTT | CASSSKSPGTGSGEKLFF
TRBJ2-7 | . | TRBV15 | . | TGTGCCACCAGCAGAAGAGGGGAGCAGTACTTC | CATSRRGEQYF
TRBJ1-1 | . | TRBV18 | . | TGTGCCAGCTCACCACGGCAGGGTGATTTGGGGACTGAAGCTTTCTTT | CASSPRQGDLGTEAFF
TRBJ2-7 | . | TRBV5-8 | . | TGTGCCAGCAGCTTGATAGCGGAATCCTACGAGCAGTACTTC | CASSLIAESYEQYF
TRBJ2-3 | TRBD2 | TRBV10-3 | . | TGTGCCATCACCAGCGGGAGCGCAGATACGCAGTATTTT | CAITSGSADTQYF
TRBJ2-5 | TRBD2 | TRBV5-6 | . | TGTGCCAGCAGCCCGAGGACTAGCGGGAGGAGAATAGAGACCCAGTACTTC | CASSPRTSGRRIETQYF
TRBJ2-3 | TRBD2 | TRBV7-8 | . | TGTGCCAGCAGCCCCCTTCGACTAGCGGGGGGAAAGGATACGCAGTATTTT | CASSPLRLAGGKDTQYF
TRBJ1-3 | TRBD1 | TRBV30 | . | TGTGCCTGGGGGACAGGGGGAAACACCATATATTTT | CAWGTGGNTIYF
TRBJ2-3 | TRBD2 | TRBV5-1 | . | TGCGCCAGCACATACGGGGGGGGCGCAGATACGCAGTATTTT | CASTYGGGADTQYF
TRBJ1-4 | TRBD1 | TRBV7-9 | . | TGTGCCAGCAGCTTAATAGGACAGGCTAATGAAAAACTGTTTTTT | CASSLIGQANEKLFF
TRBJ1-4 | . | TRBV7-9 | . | TGTGCCAGCAGCAAAACACTACTAAGGGGCGAAAAACTGTTTTTT | CASSKTLLRGEKLFF
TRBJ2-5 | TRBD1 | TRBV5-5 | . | TGTGCCAGCAGTCCGACAGGGTTGGAGACCCAGTACTTC | CASSPTGLETQYF
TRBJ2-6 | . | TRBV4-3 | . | TGCGCCAGCAGCCAACAGGTCACTGGGGCCAACGTCCTGACTTTC | CASSQQVTGANVLTF